This T cell receptor (beta chain) derives from a study of T cells in Graves' hyperthyroidism and ophthalmopathy (dated by TCRdb to the late 2010s). Describing the broader study: Peripheral blood was sampled at the time of initial diagnosis, prior to any treatment. The approximately 100 discovery patients were randomly split 7:3 into training and test sets. A discovery cohort of about 100 patients, approximately 44 with Graves' ophthalmopathy and 55 to 60 with stable Graves' hyperthyroidism, was used to find distinguishing TCR V-J signatures. The paper reports TCR Vbeta CDR3 sequencing of approximately 140 peripheral blood samples: approximately 41 ophthalmopathy, over 70 hyperthyroidism and around 17 progressor patients. An independent validation cohort of under 20 hyperthyroidism patients and about 16 patients who later progressed to ophthalmopathy tested prospective prediction of ophthalmopathy. After sampling, hyperthyroidism patients received methimazole starting at 30 mg daily, and ophthalmopathy patients received high-dose intravenous methylprednisolone. In six Graves' hyperthyroidism patients, the study also compared T-cell repertoires from thyroid tissue with T-cell repertoires from blood.

To note about this clonotype: Its antigen specificity is not known. Per-base quality was not reported, and no clone a single base away is much larger than it.

Stable Graves' hyperthyroidism was defined as the absence of progression to ophthalmopathy over 18 months of follow-up. Hyperthyroidism patients were newly diagnosed, had a disease duration of under 2 months, and were aged 18 to 65 years. Patients with uncontrolled infections, other autoimmune diseases, pregnancy or lactation were excluded. Diagnoses were based on clinical symptoms, serum thyroxine and TRAb, thyroid ultrasound and orbital computed tomography. PBMCs were separated from 10 ml of fresh peripheral blood using Ficoll-Paque density gradient centrifugation. Total RNA was extracted with Trizol reagent, and quality was checked on an Agilent 2100 Bioanalyzer. TCR beta CDR3 regions were amplified from RNA transcripts. The TCR CDR3 was subjected to a first round of RT-PCR using the HTBI primer set and the Qiagen OneStep RT-PCR kit. A second multiplex PCR round built the libraries, followed by size selection and purification. The libraries were sequenced on an Illumina HiSeq2000 using paired-end 100 bp reads. The paper's processing steps were these. Raw data were processed with SOAPnuke, discarding reads with adapters, uncalled bases, mean Phred below 15, or no exact constant-primer or identifier match. COPE v1.2.5 was used to merge high-quality paired reads, and clonotypes were defined as unique nucleotide sequences. MiTCR v1.1 was used to align clonotypes to the IMGT TRBV, TRBD and TRBJ reference segments. The analysis included only V-J combinations with a frequency above 0.0001, which together covered 98% to 99.2% of the repertoires. The TCS score was defined as F50 (clonal expansion) divided by E x V (chaos), with BLOSUM62-based TCRdist calculated between CDR3 peptides within each V-J. Welch's t-statistics and random forest reduced 500 to 550 V-J features to fewer than 15, which were used in a naive Bayes classifier (R e1071). The public reads were reanalyzed by TCRdb: fastp trimming at Q25, MiXCR alignment, in-frame beta chains only. Rows with a matching CDR3 protein are joined into one entry that keeps the most common DNA and genes. For this entry, the V and J calls and clone size follow TCRdb and not the study's own pipeline. A total of 300,000 to 400,000 distinct CDR3 sequences appear in this sample, roughly 21% of them only once. In total, the top ten clones hold around 45% of the sample.

Beyond this particular receptor, the publication reports: Most expanded thyroid clonotypes (frequency above 0.001) were also detected in blood, a finding suggesting that blood repertoires may reflect thyroid immune responses. A model built on a 13 V-J signature distinguished ophthalmopathy from stable hyperthyroidism, reaching around 90% sensitivity and under 84% specificity in cross-validation and 80%/75% in testing. Sample size was not statistically predetermined, and investigators were not blinded to group allocation. During validation, the model predicted progression to ophthalmopathy a median of about 5.9 months ahead of onset, with around 65% sensitivity and roughly 75% specificity.

The clonotype was recovered from a woman in her forties or fifties with Graves' hyperthyroidism. Sequenced material: blood.

Read as DNA, the sequence is TGTGCCAGCAACTCAGCGGGAGCCCAATACGAGCAGTACTTC. Its product reads: CASNSAGAQYEQYF. Recombination joined TRBV28 with TRBJ2-7; TRBD2 aligns with 8 central bases. In the germline V gene, CDR1 corresponds to MDHEN and CDR2 to SYDVKM. Germline trimming: 7 bases from V, 4 bases from J; junction bases outside gene matches: 9. From its cysteine to its phenylalanine, the CDR3 spans 14 amino acids. Of all the DNA, just the CDR3 is kept, 42 bases in frame from base 1.